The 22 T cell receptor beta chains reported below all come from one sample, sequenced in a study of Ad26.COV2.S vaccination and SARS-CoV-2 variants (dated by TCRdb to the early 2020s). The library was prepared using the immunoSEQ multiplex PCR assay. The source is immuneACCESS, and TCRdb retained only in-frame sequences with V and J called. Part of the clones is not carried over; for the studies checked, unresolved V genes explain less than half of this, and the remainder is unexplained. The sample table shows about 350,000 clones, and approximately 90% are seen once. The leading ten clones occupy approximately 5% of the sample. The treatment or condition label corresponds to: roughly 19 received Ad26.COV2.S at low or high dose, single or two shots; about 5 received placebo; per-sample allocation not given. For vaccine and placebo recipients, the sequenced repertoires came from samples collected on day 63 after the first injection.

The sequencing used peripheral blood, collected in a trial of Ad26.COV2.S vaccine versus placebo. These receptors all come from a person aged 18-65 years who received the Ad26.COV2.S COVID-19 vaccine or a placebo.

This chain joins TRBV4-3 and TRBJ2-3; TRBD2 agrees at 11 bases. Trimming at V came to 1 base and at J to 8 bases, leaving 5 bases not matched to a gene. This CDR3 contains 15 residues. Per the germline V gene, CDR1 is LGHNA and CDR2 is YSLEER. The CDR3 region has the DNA TGCGCCAGCAGCCAAGTTAGCGGGGGGGCCAGTACGCAGTATTTT. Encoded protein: CASSQVSGGASTQYF.

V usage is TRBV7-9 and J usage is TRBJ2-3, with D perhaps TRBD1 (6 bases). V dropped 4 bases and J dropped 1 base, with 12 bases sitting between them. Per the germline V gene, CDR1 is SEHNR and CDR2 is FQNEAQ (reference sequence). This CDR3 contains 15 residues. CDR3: CASSSRDTRTDTQYF. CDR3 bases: TGTGCCAGCAGCTCCCGGGACACCCGCACAGATACGCAGTATTTT.

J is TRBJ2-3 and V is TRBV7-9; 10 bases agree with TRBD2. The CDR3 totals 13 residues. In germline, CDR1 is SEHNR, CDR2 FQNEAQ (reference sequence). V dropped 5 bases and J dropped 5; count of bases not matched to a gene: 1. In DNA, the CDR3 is TGTGCCAGCAGCCCTAGCGGGGGAGATACGCAGTATTTT. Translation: CASSPSGGDTQYF.

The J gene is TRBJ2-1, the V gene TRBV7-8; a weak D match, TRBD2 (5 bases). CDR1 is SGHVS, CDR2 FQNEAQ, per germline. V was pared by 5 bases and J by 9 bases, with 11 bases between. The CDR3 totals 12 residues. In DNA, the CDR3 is TGTGCCAGCAGCCGAAGACGGGGTGAGCAGTTCTTC. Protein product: CASSRRRGEQFF.

CDR3 in amino acids: CASSSAGGAISYGYTF. The DNA for the CDR3 is TGTGCCAGCAGCTCAGCAGGGGGGGCGATTTCCTATGGCTACACCTTC. The chain combines TRBV7-8 with TRBJ1-2, with TRBD1 matching 7 bases. In germline, CDR1 is SGHVS, CDR2 FQNEAQ. V trimming: 4 bases; J trimming: 4 bases; junction bases outside the gene matches: 12. The CDR3 contains 16 residues.

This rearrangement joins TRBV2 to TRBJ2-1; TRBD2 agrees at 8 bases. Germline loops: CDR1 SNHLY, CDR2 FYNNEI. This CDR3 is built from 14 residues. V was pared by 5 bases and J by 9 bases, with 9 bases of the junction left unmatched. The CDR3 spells CASSRTGGVFEQFF. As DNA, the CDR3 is TGTGCCAGCAGTCGGACGGGGGGGGTTTTTGAGCAGTTCTTC. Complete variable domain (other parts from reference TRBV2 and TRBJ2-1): EPEVTQTPSHQVTQMGQEVILRCVPISNHLYFYWYRQILGQKVEFLVSFYNNEISEKSEIFDDQFSVERPDGSNFTLKIRSTKLEDSAMYFCASSRTGGVFEQFFGPGTRLTVL.

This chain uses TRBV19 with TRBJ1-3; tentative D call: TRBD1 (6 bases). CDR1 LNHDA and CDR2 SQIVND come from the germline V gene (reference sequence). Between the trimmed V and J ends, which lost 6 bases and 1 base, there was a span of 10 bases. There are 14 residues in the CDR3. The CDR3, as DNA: TGTGCCAGTAGCGACAGGTCTTCTGGAAACACCATATATTTT. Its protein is CASSDRSSGNTIYF.

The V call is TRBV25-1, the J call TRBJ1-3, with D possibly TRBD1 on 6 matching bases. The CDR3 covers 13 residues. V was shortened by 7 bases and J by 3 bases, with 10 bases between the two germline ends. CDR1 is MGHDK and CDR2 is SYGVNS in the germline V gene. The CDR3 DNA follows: TGTGCCAGCATTGGACAGTTTGGAAACACCATATATTTT. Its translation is CASIGQFGNTIYF.

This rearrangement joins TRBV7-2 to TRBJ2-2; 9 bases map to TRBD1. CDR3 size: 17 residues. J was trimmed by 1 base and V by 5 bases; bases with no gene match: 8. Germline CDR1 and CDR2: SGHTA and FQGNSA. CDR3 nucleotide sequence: TGTGCCAGCAGCCCGGGGACAGGGTTCGAGAACACCGGGGAGCTGTTTTTT. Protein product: CASSPGTGFENTGELFF.

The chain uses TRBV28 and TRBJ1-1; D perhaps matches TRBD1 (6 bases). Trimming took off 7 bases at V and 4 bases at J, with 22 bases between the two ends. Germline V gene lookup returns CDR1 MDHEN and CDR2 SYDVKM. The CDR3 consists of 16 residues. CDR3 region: CASKEGGWGARTEAFF. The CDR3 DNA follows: TGTGCCAGCAAAGAGGGGGGTTGGGGGGCGCGCACTGAAGCTTTCTTT.

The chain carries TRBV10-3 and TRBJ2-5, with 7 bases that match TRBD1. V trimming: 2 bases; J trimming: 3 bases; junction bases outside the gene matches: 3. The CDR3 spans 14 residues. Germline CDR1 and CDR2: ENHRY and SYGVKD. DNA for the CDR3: TGTGCCATCAGTGAGACAGGGGACAAAGAGACCCAGTACTTC. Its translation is CAISETGDKETQYF.

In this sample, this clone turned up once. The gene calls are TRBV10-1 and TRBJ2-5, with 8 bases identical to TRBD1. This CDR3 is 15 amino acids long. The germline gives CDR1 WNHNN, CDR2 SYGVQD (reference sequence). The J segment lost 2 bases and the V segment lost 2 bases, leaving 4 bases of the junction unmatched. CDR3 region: CASSERGTGQETQYF. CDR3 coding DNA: TGCGCCAGCAGTGAGAGGGGGACAGGACAAGAGACCCAGTACTTC.

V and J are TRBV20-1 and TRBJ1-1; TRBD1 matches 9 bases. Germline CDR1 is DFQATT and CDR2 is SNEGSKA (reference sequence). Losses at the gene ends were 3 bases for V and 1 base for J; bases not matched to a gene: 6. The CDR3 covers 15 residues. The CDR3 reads CSASAGTGTNTEAFF. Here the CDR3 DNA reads TGCAGTGCTAGTGCCGGGACAGGGACGAACACTGAAGCTTTCTTT.

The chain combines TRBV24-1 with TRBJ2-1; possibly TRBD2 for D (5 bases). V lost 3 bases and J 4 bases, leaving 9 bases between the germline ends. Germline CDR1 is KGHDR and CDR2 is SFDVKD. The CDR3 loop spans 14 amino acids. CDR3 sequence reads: CATSDPGGYNEQFF. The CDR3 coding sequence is TGTGCCACCAGTGATCCAGGCGGGTACAATGAGCAGTTCTTC.

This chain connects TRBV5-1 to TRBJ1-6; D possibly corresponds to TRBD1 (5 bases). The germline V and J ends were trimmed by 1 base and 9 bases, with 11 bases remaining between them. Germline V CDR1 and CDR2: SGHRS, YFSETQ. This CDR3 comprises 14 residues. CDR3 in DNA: TGCGCCAGCAGCTTGCCCGGAGGGGTTTCACCCCTCCACTTT. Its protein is CASSLPGGVSPLHF.

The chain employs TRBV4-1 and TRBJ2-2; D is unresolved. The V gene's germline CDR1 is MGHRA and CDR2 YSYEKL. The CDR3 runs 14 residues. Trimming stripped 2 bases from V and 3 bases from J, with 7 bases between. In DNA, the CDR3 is TGCGCCAGCAGCCAACAGCAGGACACCGGGGAGCTGTTTTTT. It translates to CASSQQQDTGELFF.

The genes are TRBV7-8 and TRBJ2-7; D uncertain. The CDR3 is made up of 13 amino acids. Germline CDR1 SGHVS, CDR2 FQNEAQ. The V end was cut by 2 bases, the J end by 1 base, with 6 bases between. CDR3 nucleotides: TGTGCCAGCAGCTTAATAGAGTCCTACGAGCAGTACTTC. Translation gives CASSLIESYEQYF.

CDR3 loop: CASSLSGSSYNEQFF. The CDR3 coding sequence is TGTGCCAGCAGCCTAAGCGGGAGCTCCTACAATGAGCAGTTCTTC. The V call is TRBV28, the J call TRBJ2-1, with TRBD2 matching over 8 bases. Per the germline V gene, CDR1 is MDHEN and CDR2 is SYDVKM. This CDR3 region has 15 residues. Trimming at V came to 6 bases and at J to 0 bases, leaving 4 bases not matched to a gene.

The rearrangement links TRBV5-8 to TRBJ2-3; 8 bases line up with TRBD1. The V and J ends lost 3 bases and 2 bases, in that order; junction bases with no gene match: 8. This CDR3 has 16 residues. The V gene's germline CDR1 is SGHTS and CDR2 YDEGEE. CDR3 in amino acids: CASSYGQGLNTDTQYF. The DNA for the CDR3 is TGTGCCAGCAGCTATGGACAGGGCCTGAACACAGATACGCAGTATTTT.

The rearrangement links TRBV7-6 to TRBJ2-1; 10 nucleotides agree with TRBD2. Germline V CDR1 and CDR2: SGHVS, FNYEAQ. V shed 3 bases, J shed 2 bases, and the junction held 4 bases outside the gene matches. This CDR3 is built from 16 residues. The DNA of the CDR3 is TGTGCCAGCAGCTTGAGAACTAGCGGGACCTACAATGAGCAGTTCTTC. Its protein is CASSLRTSGTYNEQFF.

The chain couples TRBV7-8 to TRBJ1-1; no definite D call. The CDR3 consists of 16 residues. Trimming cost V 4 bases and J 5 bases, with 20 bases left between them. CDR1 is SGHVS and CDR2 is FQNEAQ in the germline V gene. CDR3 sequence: CASSSKLPGYSTEAFF. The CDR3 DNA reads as TGTGCCAGCAGCTCGAAACTTCCGGGTTATAGTACTGAAGCTTTCTTT.

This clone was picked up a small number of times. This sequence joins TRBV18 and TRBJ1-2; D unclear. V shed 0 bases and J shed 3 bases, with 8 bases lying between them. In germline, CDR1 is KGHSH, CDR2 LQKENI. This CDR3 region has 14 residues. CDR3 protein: CASSPPKRDYGYTF. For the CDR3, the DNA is TGTGCCAGCTCACCACCGAAACGGGACTATGGCTACACCTTC. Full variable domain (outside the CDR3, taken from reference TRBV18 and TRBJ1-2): NAGVMQNPRHLVRRRGQEARLRCSPMKGHSHVYWYRQLPEEGLKFMVYLQKENIIDESGMPKERFSAEFPKEGPSILRIQQVVRGDSAAYFCASSPPKRDYGYTFGSGTRLTVV.